These T cell receptor beta chains were read from a single sample in a study of T cell changes during pregnancy in multiple sclerosis. Produced via immunoSEQ multiplex PCR; TCRdb's table is partial and in-frame only. There are about 76,000 clones in the sample; about 93% occur only once, and about 1.5% lies in the top ten. Sequences were derived from peripheral blood, sampled in the first trimester of pregnancy. These receptors originate from a female donor in good health, enrolled as a control in a pregnancy study. Both conserved end residues are part of each CDR3. Fields, in order: J gene, V gene, D gene, clone size, CDR3 DNA, CDR3 protein. A D gene is named only where the DNA matches it firmly. Where a row states a size, it is once, few, many or the class of an expanded clone; other rows omit it.

>TRBJ2-5|TRBV7-2|NA|NA
TGTGCCAGCAGCTTATCCCCGGCGCGGGAGACCCAGTACTTC
CASSLSPARETQYF
>TRBJ2-3|TRBV7-2|TRBD2|NA
TGTGCCAGCAGCCTCGGGGGGACAGATACGCAGTATTTT
CASSLGGTDTQYF
>TRBJ2-1|TRBV19|TRBD1|NA
TGTGCCAGTACCCTCAGGGGGTTTATCGATGAGCAGTTCTTC
CASTLRGFIDEQFF
>TRBJ1-5|TRBV25-1|TRBD1|once
TGTGCCAGCAGTGCCGGGACAGGGCGTAGCAATCAGCCCCAGCATTTT
CASSAGTGRSNQPQHF
>TRBJ2-3|TRBV7-6|TRBD1|NA
TGTGCCAGCAGCTCCGAAGTGCGACAGGGGGTCACAGATACGCAGTATTTT
CASSSEVRQGVTDTQYF
>TRBJ2-1|TRBV19|TRBD2|NA
TGTGCCAGTAGTATGATCACTAGCGTTGAAAATGAGCAGTTCTTC
CASSMITSVENEQFF
>TRBJ2-3|TRBV5-1|NA|once
TGCGCCAGCAGCCCCAGGACGGGGAGCACAGATACGCAGTATTTT
CASSPRTGSTDTQYF
>TRBJ1-5|TRBV7-8|NA|NA
TGTGCCAGCAGCTTAGTCGGGGGTGGTGGCAATCAGCCCCAGCATTTT
CASSLVGGGGNQPQHF
>TRBJ1-1|TRBV2|NA|NA
TGTGCCAGCACAGAGGGTTTGAACACTGAAGCTTTCTTT
CASTEGLNTEAFF
>TRBJ2-2|TRBV4-1|TRBD2|NA
TGCGCCAGCAGCGACAGCGGGAGGGCGAACACCGGGGAGCTGTTTTTT
CASSDSGRANTGELFF
>TRBJ1-1|TRBV28|NA|NA
TGTGCCAGCAGTACACCTCTTGACAGGAACACTGAAGCTTTCTTT
CASSTPLDRNTEAFF
>TRBJ2-7|TRBV5-1|NA|NA
TGCGCCAGCAGCCCCGGGATCTCCTACGAGCAGTACTTC
CASSPGISYEQYF
>TRBJ2-1|TRBV27|TRBD2|NA
TGTGCCAGCAGTTTATTCTCTAGCGGGGGGTGGGAGTTCTTC
CASSLFSSGGWEFF
>TRBJ2-4|TRBV5-1|NA|once
TGCGCCAGCAGCTTTGAGGGCATGAACATTCAGTACTTC
CASSFEGMNIQYF
>TRBJ1-3|TRBV9|NA|NA
TGTGCCAGCAGCGTGAGCCCCGGAGTGTCTGGAAACACCATATATTTT
CASSVSPGVSGNTIYF
>TRBJ2-7|TRBV2|TRBD1|once
TGTGCCAGCAGTCCGGGACAGGCACCTTACGAGCAGTACTTC
CASSPGQAPYEQYF
>TRBJ2-1|TRBV18|TRBD2|NA
TGTGCCAGCTCACTATACCAACTAGCGGGACGATACTCGAGCTCCTACAATGAGCAGTTCTTC
CASSLYQLAGRYSSSYNEQFF
>TRBJ2-5|TRBV5-1|NA|NA
TGCGCCAGCAGCCTGGACAGCGGGAAAGAGACCCAGTACTTC
CASSLDSGKETQYF
>TRBJ2-4|TRBV2|TRBD2|NA
TGTGCCAGCGGGGAGGGGTTGAACATTCAGTACTTC
CASGEGLNIQYF
>TRBJ2-3|TRBV4-1|NA|NA
TGCGCCAGCAGCCAGGGCGATACGCAGTATTTT
CASSQGDTQYF
>TRBJ2-1|TRBV5-1|NA|NA
TGCGCCAGCAGCCGGGACTCCACCTACAATGAGCAGTTCTTC
CASSRDSTYNEQFF
>TRBJ2-5|TRBV7-2|TRBD1|NA
TGTGCCAGCAGTCAGGACAGGGTTGGGAAGACCCAGTACTTC
CASSQDRVGKTQYF
>TRBJ2-3|TRBV2|NA|NA
TGTGCCAGCAGTAGACTCGCTAGCACAGATACGCAGTATTTT
CASSRLASTDTQYF
>TRBJ2-7|TRBV5-4|NA|NA
TGTGCCAGCAGCCTAGCGACATCCTCCTACGAGCAGTACTTC
CASSLATSSYEQYF
>TRBJ1-2|TRBV21-1|NA|NA
TGTGCCAGCAGCACCAGGGGAGATGGCTACACCTTC
CASSTRGDGYTF
>TRBJ2-3|TRBV19|TRBD2|NA
TGTGCCAGTAGTATATGGGCTAGCGGGAACGCAGATACGCAGTATTTT
CASSIWASGNADTQYF
>TRBJ2-1|TRBV6-4|NA|NA
TGTGCCAGCAGGGGGGCGGGAGTTGCCTACAATGAGCAGTTCTTC
CASRGAGVAYNEQFF
>TRBJ2-7|TRBV28|NA|NA
TGTGCCAGCAGTTTTCCCGGGAGACCCTACGAGCAGTACTTC
CASSFPGRPYEQYF
>TRBJ1-4|TRBV27|NA|NA
TGTGCCAGCAGTTTACTGGGGGGGAATGAAAAACTGTTTTTT
CASSLLGGNEKLFF
>TRBJ1-2|TRBV5-6|TRBD1|NA
TGTGCCAGCAGCTTGGGTTGGGGACAGGGGTTCTATGGCTACACCTTC
CASSLGWGQGFYGYTF
>TRBJ2-1|TRBV30|TRBD1|NA
TGTGCCTGGAGTTCGGGACAGGGTATAGATGAGCAGTTCTTC
CAWSSGQGIDEQFF
>TRBJ2-1|TRBV4-1|TRBD2|NA
TGCGCCAGCAGCCAAGCGGAATGGAGCCTAGCGGGAGGTCATGAGCAGTTCTTC
CASSQAEWSLAGGHEQFF
>TRBJ2-2|TRBV19|NA|NA
TGTGCCAGTAGTATCCGACGGGGAGCGGAAAGGAGCGGGGAGCTGTTTTTT
CASSIRRGAERSGELFF
>TRBJ1-1|TRBV4-2|TRBD1|NA
TGTGCCAGCAGCCAAGGCGGACAGGGGCCTGGCAATGAAGCTTTCTTT
CASSQGGQGPGNEAFF
>TRBJ2-4|TRBV21-1|NA|NA
TGTGCCAGCAGCACCCGCTCTACAGGTGTGTGGGACATTCAGTACTTC
CASSTRSTGVWDIQYF
>TRBJ2-7|TRBV5-1|TRBD2|NA
TGCGCCAGCAGCTTGCAACTAGCGGGGGGATACGAGCAGTACTTC
CASSLQLAGGYEQYF
>TRBJ2-6|TRBV27|TRBD2|NA
TGTGCCAGCAGTCATGACTTGGGGGAGGGGAGATTTAAGGGGGCCAACGTCCTGACTTTC
CASSHDLGEGRFKGANVLTF
>TRBJ1-5|TRBV6-1|NA|NA
TGTGCCAGCAGTGAAGCATACCTTCGGAGCAATCAGCCCCAGCATTTT
CASSEAYLRSNQPQHF
>TRBJ2-7|TRBV6-4|NA|NA
TGTGCCAGCAGTGACTCAAGCCAGGGGCGCGACGAGCAGTACTTC
CASSDSSQGRDEQYF
>TRBJ1-1|TRBV29-1|NA|NA
TGCAGCGCCACTGGAGCCACTGAAGCTTTCTTT
CSATGATEAFF
>TRBJ2-7|TRBV28|TRBD2|NA
TGTGCCAGCCACGACAGCGGGAGGGCCGGGTACGAGCAGTACTTC
CASHDSGRAGYEQYF
>TRBJ1-1|TRBV19|NA|NA
TGTGCCAGTAGTATCCCCCAATCCCAAGCGACAGGTCCGGGGACTGAAGCTTTCTTT
CASSIPQSQATGPGTEAFF
>TRBJ2-1|TRBV19|TRBD2|NA
TGTGCCAGTAGTATAGATGTGCCTAGCGGGAGGGCTTACAATGAGCAGTTCTTC
CASSIDVPSGRAYNEQFF
>TRBJ2-2|TRBV5-1|NA|NA
TGCGCCAGCAGCCCGTCGCTAGTCCGGGAGCTGTTTTTT
CASSPSLVRELFF
>TRBJ2-2|TRBV27|NA|NA
TGTGCCAGCAGTTTATCGGGCAGAACCACCGGGGAGCTGTTTTTT
CASSLSGRTTGELFF
>TRBJ2-3|TRBV6-4|NA|once
TGTGCCAGCAGTGATAATGGACAGTCAGATACGCAGTATTTT
CASSDNGQSDTQYF
>TRBJ2-7|TRBV4-1|NA|NA
TGCGCCAGCAGCCAAGTCTTGGGCCCGGGGGAGCAGTACTTC
CASSQVLGPGEQYF
>TRBJ2-6|TRBV15|NA|NA
TGTGCCACCAGAGAGGTGGGAGACTCTGGGGCCAACGTCCTGACTTTC
CATREVGDSGANVLTF
>TRBJ2-7|TRBV6-5|NA|NA
TGTGCCAGCAGTAACACCTACGAGCAGTACTTC
CASSNTYEQYF
>TRBJ1-5|TRBV2|NA|NA
TGTGCCAGCAGGGGGGGTGGGCAGCCCCAGCATTTT
CASRGGGQPQHF